Each of the 15 T cell receptor beta chains below was sequenced from the same sample in a study of identical twins. TCRdb reprocessed the 5' RACE reads via MiXCR and lists one record per CDR3 protein. The sample records under 250,000 distinct CDR3 sequences, about 7.5% being singletons. These data were likewise used in another study, on yellow fever vaccine responses in identical twins.

The sequencing input was memory (CD45RO+) T cells sorted from blood. These receptors all stem from a woman younger than 30 in good health.

Only a few counts were recorded for this clonotype. This chain connects TRBV28 to TRBJ1-5; 10 nucleotides align to TRBD1. The CDR3 sequence is 16 residues long. V was pared by 2 bases and J by 6 bases, with 7 bases of the junction left unmatched. The germline V gene encodes CDR1 MDHEN and CDR2 SYDVKM. Written as DNA, the CDR3 is TGTGCCAGCAGTTTAACCGGGACAGGGGTTTCTCAGCCCCAGCATTTT. Translation gives CASSLTGTGVSQPQHF. Supplemented by reference TRBV28 and TRBJ1-5, the full variable domain reads DVKVTQSSRYLVKRTGEKVFLECVQDMDHENMFWYRQDPGLGLRLIYFSYDVKMKEKGDIPEGYSVSREKKERFSLILESASTNQTSMYLCASSLTGTGVSQPQHFGDGTRLSIL.

The J gene is TRBJ2-5, the V gene TRBV5-1; D might be TRBD2 (6 bases). The ends were cut back, 1 base at V and 4 bases at J, with 11 bases in the middle. The length of the CDR3 is 14 residues. Germline CDR1 SGHRS, CDR2 YFSETQ. CDR3 sequence (DNA): TGCGCCAGCAGCTTGCCGGGAGCGGCAGAGACCCAGTACTTC. Translated, it gives CASSLPGAAETQYF.

In this sample, this clonotype turned up many times. The rearrangement links TRBV27 to TRBJ2-1, with TRBD1 identical over 10 bases. V gave up 3 bases and J gave up 4 bases; unmatched junction bases: 3. The germline gives CDR1 MNHEY, CDR2 SMNVEV (reference sequence). This CDR3 has 15 amino acids. CDR3 region: CASSFGTGDYNEQFF. CDR3 bases: TGTGCCAGCAGTTTCGGGACAGGGGATTACAATGAGCAGTTCTTC.

This clonotype was counted at least ten times. The J gene is TRBJ2-7, the V gene TRBV5-1; 9 bases are a match to TRBD1. The CDR3 runs to 18 residues. Germline V gene sequence: CDR1 SGHRS, CDR2 YFSETQ. After removal of 2 bases from V and 3 bases from J, the junction contained 15 bases not matched to a gene. The CDR3 DNA sequence: TGCGCCAGCAGCTTACAGTCTCCAACAGGGGGCTCCGTCTACGAGCAGTACTTC. It translates to CASSLQSPTGGSVYEQYF. The whole variable domain, remainder taken from reference TRBV5-1 and TRBJ2-7, is KAGVTQTPRYLIKTRGQQVTLSCSPISGHRSVSWYQQTPGQGLQFLFEYFSETQRNKGNFPGRFSGRQFSNSRSEMNVSTLELGDSALYLCASSLQSPTGGSVYEQYFGPGTRLTVT.

This clonotype has at least ten counts. This chain joins TRBV4-2 and TRBJ2-7, with D unresolved. The CDR3 sequence is 14 residues long. Looked up from germline, CDR1 is LGHNA and CDR2 is YNFKEQ. The V and J ends lost 1 base and 3 bases respectively, with 10 bases between them. CDR3 nucleotides: TGTGCCAGCAGCCAAGTGTACGGCCACTACGAGCAGTACTTC. Translated, it gives CASSQVYGHYEQYF.

The rearrangement links TRBV7-9 to TRBJ2-2; 10 positions agree with TRBD1. Germline CDR1 reads SEHNR; CDR2 reads FQNEAQ (reference sequence). V lost 5 bases to trimming and J lost 6 bases; unmatched junction nucleotides: 12. The CDR3 totals 17 residues. This CDR3 is CASSRQGAIIIAGELFF. CDR3 DNA sequence: TGTGCCAGCAGCCGACAGGGGGCAATCATCATCGCCGGGGAGCTGTTTTTT.

This clonotype was seen at least ten times. This chain links TRBV3-1 with TRBJ2-2, with TRBD2 as a possible D gene (7 bases). This CDR3 is 18 amino acids long. V lost 4 bases and J 0 bases, leaving 18 bases between the germline ends. Germline CDR1 is LGHDT and CDR2 is YNNKEL (reference sequence). CDR3 DNA sequence: TGTGCCAGCAGCCGATCCGGTTTAGGGGGGGCGAACACCGGGGAGCTGTTTTTT. It codes for CASSRSGLGGANTGELFF.

This clonotype has just a few counts. The chain uses TRBV25-1 and TRBJ1-6; 7 positions agree with TRBD1. The CDR3 consists of 14 residues. Germline-derived CDR1 and CDR2 are MGHDK and SYGVNS. With 4 bases clipped from V and 7 bases from J, the junction kept 4 bases outside the gene matches. CDR3 sequence: CASSGGTVNSPLHF. The CDR3 bases are TGTGCCAGCAGTGGTGGGACAGTAAATTCACCCCTCCACTTT.

The chain has TRBV3-1 and TRBJ2-2, with 7 bases identical to TRBD2. V lost 11 bases to trimming and J lost 6 bases; unmatched junction nucleotides: 15. From germline, CDR1 is LGHDT and CDR2 YNNKEL (reference sequence). This CDR3 region has 15 residues. Here the CDR3 reads CASTHWALASGELFF. CDR3 sequence (DNA): TGTGCCTCCACCCATTGGGCACTAGCGTCCGGGGAGCTGTTTTTT.

The chain carries TRBV7-2 and TRBJ2-1; 9 nucleotides match TRBD2. CDR1 and CDR2 (germline): SGHTA, FQGNSA. Trimming took 2 bases from V and 9 from J; bases not matched to a gene: 8. The CDR3 sequence is 15 residues long. The DNA for the CDR3 is TGTGCCAGCAGCTTATCGCTTTTGCGGGAGGGTGAGCAGTTCTTC. Protein sequence: CASSLSLLREGEQFF.

This clonotype was detected only a few times. The J gene is TRBJ2-1, the V gene TRBV13; D remains ambiguous. The CDR3 runs 14 residues. The V gene's germline CDR1 is PRHDT and CDR2 FYEKMQ (reference sequence). The V and J ends lost 5 bases and 3 bases respectively, with 11 bases between them. CDR3 nucleotide sequence: TGTGCCAGCAGCCGCCGACTTGGCTACAATGAGCAGTTCTTC. This gives the protein CASSRRLGYNEQFF. The full variable domain, its missing parts supplied by reference TRBV13 and TRBJ2-1, is AAGVIQSPRHLIKEKRETATLKCYPIPRHDTVYWYQQGPGQDPQFLISFYEKMQSDKGSIPDRFSAQQFSDYHSELNMSSLELGDSALYFCASSRRLGYNEQFFGPGTRLTVL.

The rearrangement links TRBV10-3 to TRBJ2-5; 9 bases line up with TRBD2. J lost 5 bases, V lost 3 bases, and 7 bases had no gene match. Germline V lookup: CDR1 ENHRY, CDR2 SYGVKD. This CDR3 contains 15 residues. CDR3 in DNA: TGTGCCATCAGTGAACGCGGGGGGGCCGTTGAGACCCAGTACTTC. Protein sequence: CAISERGGAVETQYF.

The V call is TRBV28, the J call TRBJ2-2; D uncertain. Germline V CDR1 and CDR2: MDHEN, SYDVKM. This CDR3 region has 12 residues. Trimming pared 5 bases from V and 6 bases from J, leaving 7 bases between. The CDR3: CASSTWPGELFF. CDR3 in DNA: TGTGCCAGCAGTACCTGGCCCGGGGAGCTGTTTTTT.

At least ten counts were recorded for this clonotype. The chain combines TRBV20-1 with TRBJ2-3; 9 bases map to TRBD2. Per the germline V gene, CDR1 is DFQATT and CDR2 is SNEGSKA (reference sequence). The CDR3 covers 16 residues. V was clipped by 5 bases and J by 2 bases; unmatched bases: 11. Here the CDR3 reads CSAASPSGEHTDTQYF. CDR3 nucleotides: TGCAGTGCTGCAAGCCCTAGCGGGGAACACACAGATACGCAGTATTTT.

The V gene is TRBV11-2, the J gene TRBJ2-5; weak D call: TRBD2 (7 bases). Germline CDR1 is SGHAT and CDR2 is FQNNGV. CDR3 length: 15 residues. V was trimmed by 0 bases and J by 7 bases, leaving 15 bases between them. The CDR3 here is CASSLDGGAGVTQYF. The CDR3 coding sequence is TGTGCCAGCAGCTTAGATGGGGGGGCGGGGGTGACCCAGTACTTC.